What follows describes a single TCR beta chain. What it binds is not known. This sample stems from a study of T cell responses to AZD1222 COVID-19 vaccine. Study results and caveats: Among AZD1222 vaccinees, only five to seven were seropositive at baseline.

Per germline, CDR1 SGDLS and CDR2 YYNGEE. Trimming took off 0 bases at V and 2 bases at J, with 10 bases between the two ends. The CDR3 is 15 residues long. Assay used: immunoSEQ multiplex PCR; TCRdb lists only in-frame clones, some missing. The sample carries about 55,000 clones, more than 70% recorded once. This TCR was sampled from an adult in good health. Here the sequenced sample was peripheral blood, taken on day 0 of AZD1222 vaccination. The V and J genes are TRBV9 and TRBJ2-3, with a tentative D call TRBD2 (5 bases). The CDR3 loop is CASSVEERSTDTQYF. In DNA form, the CDR3 reads TGTGCCAGCAGCGTAGAAGAGCGGTCCACAGATACGCAGTATTTT. The full variable domain, completed using reference TRBV9 and TRBJ2-3, is DSGVTQTPKHLITATGQRVTLRCSPRSGDLSVYWYQQSLDQGLQFLIQYYNGEERAKGNILERFSAQQFPDLHSELNLSSLELGDSALYFCASSVEERSTDTQYFGPGTRLTVL.